This record concerns one T cell receptor (beta chain) sequence. No antigen is known for it. The germline V gene encodes CDR1 MRHNA and CDR2 SNTAGT. This CDR3 is 13 amino acids long. V dropped 2 bases and J dropped 2 bases, with 6 bases sitting between them. These data belong to a study of cytomegalovirus exposure and HLA in healthy donors. Findings and limits, study-wide: Most of the TCR beta V segments (in an earlier analysis) were productive either about 90% or about 30% of the time.

The PCR employed 60 Vbeta primers together with 13 Jbeta primers. Using immunoSEQ multiplex PCR, the repertoire was profiled, and TCRdb retains in-frame clones only, with some absent. The sample consists of roughly 50,000 clones, 70% to 75% of them appearing once. This clonotype was sampled from a man aged 30 to 39 in good health and CMV-seropositive. V and J are TRBV6-4 and TRBJ1-2; a possible D gene is TRBD1 (6 bases). Sequenced material: PBMCs. The CDR3 nucleotides read TGTGCCAGCAGTGACGGGACAAACTATGGCTACACCTTC. It encodes CASSDGTNYGYTF.